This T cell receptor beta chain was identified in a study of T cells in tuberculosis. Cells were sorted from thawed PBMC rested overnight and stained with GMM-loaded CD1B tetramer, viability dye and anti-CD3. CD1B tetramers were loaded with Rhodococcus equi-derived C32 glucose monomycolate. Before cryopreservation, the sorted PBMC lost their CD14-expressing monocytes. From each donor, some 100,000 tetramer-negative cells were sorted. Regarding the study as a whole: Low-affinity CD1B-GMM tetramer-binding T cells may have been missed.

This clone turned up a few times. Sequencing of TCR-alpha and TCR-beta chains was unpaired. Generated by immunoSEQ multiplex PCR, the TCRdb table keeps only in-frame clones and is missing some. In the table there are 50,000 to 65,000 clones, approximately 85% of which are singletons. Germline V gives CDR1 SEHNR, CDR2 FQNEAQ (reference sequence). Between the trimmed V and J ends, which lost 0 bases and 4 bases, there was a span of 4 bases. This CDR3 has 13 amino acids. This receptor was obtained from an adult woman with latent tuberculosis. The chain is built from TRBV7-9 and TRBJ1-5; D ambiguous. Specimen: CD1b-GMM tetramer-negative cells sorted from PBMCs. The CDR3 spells CASSLARNQPQHF. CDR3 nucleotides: TGTGCCAGCAGCTTAGCCAGGAATCAGCCCCAGCATTTT.